A few counts support the clone carrying this TCR beta chain. Its antigen is unknown. The repertoire was sequenced with immunoSEQ multiplex PCR; TCRdb's copy has only in-frame clones and lacks some. Of 50,000 or so clones listed, over 70% were seen once; the top ten hold 4% to 5%. The entry originates in a study of T cell responses to AZD1222 COVID-19 vaccine. Regarding the study as a whole: Spike-specific TCR repertoires showed rising breadth and depth after two AZD1222 doses.

Second-dose groups at about 4 or about 12 weeks were pooled. V dropped 3 bases and J dropped 4; count of bases not matched to a gene: 17. Looked up from germline, CDR1 is LGHNA and CDR2 is YSLEER. The CDR3 covers 18 residues. This rearrangement joins TRBV4-3 to TRBJ2-7; 8 bases are shared with TRBD2. The sample in question was peripheral blood, obtained 28 days after the second AZD1222 dose. The TCR was taken from an adult who received the AZD1222 COVID-19 vaccine. The CDR3 coding sequence is TGCGCCAGCAGCCAGAGGACCCCTCTTAGCGGGAAGGAATACGAGCAGTACTTC. Its translation: CASSQRTPLSGKEYEQYF.